This T cell receptor beta chain was documented in a study of cytomegalovirus exposure and HLA in healthy donors. With respect to this clone: Its antigen is still unknown.

Study observations and caveats: The classifier reportedly diagnosed cytomegalovirus status with high sensitivity and specificity.

The study ran its PCR with 60 Vbeta and 13 Jbeta primers. This table comes from immunoSEQ multiplex PCR, and its TCRdb copy is limited to in-frame clones, with some not included. Found here are some 90,000 clones, about four fifths of them singletons; the top ten hold roughly 4%. This clonotype originated in a woman in her 70s in good health and CMV-seropositive. The sequenced sample was PBMCs.

The CDR3 DNA reads TGTGCCAGCTCCAGGGAGGTCGGGGAAAAACTGTTTTTT. This codes for CASSREVGEKLFF. V usage is TRBV18 and J usage is TRBJ1-4, with a tentative D call TRBD1 (5 bases). Germline CDR1 reads KGHSH; CDR2 reads LQKENI. The CDR3 extends over 13 amino acids. The V end lost 6 bases, the J end lost 8 bases, and 13 bases lay between the germline ends.